These 23 T cell receptor beta chains were sequenced from one sample in a study of control samples from healthy donors and cancer patients. Profiled with immunoSEQ multiplex PCR; TCRdb holds only in-frame clones, not every one. The sample lists around 100,000 clones, roughly nine tenths occurring once. Material: blood. All receptors come from a woman younger than 30 in good health.

V is TRBV23-1 and J is TRBJ2-1, with D perhaps TRBD2 (6 bases). TRBV23-1 is known as an ORF, though its function is uncertain. The ends were cut back, 3 bases at V and 12 bases at J, with 33 bases in the middle. The CDR3 length is 19 residues. The CDR3 DNA reads as TGCGCCAGCAGTCATTCCGCTAACCGACTAGTTTCTGTTAATCTATTGCAGTTCTTC. Translation: CASSHSANRLVSVNLLQFF.

The V call is TRBV10-3, the J call TRBJ1-3, with D possibly matching TRBD1 (5 bases). The CDR3 totals 15 residues. Germline assignment: CDR1 ENHRY and CDR2 SYGVKD. V was clipped by 4 bases and J by 2 bases, with 12 bases between them. The CDR3 protein is CAISGTGTPGNTIYF. CDR3 coding DNA: TGTGCCATCAGTGGCACCGGGACCCCTGGAAACACCATATATTTT.

This chain uses TRBV7-9 with TRBJ1-4; maybe TRBD1 (6 bases). Deletions cut 5 bases from V and 13 bases from J, with 14 bases between. The germline V gene has CDR1 SEHNR and CDR2 FQNEAQ (reference sequence). The length of the CDR3 is 12 residues. The CDR3 DNA reads as TGTGCCAGCAGCCTAGAAGGGGGGAGACTGTTTTTT. Its protein is CASSLEGGRLFF.

V is TRBV18 and J is TRBJ1-1; D not certain. The CDR3 is made up of 12 amino acids. Germline CDR1 KGHSH, CDR2 LQKENI. The V gene lost 2 bases and the J gene lost 1 base, with 2 bases spanning the gap. CDR3 residues: CASSPTNTEAFF. In DNA form, the CDR3 reads TGTGCCAGCTCACCAACGAACACTGAAGCTTTCTTT.

The rearrangement joins TRBV5-5 to TRBJ2-3, with 8 bases identical to TRBD1. This CDR3 spans 15 amino acids. Germline assignment: CDR1 SGHKS and CDR2 YYEKEE (reference sequence). J lost 2 bases, V lost 4 bases, and 6 bases had no gene match. In DNA, the CDR3 is TGTGCCAGCAGCACGACAGGGGTCCCCACAGATACGCAGTATTTT. Translation: CASSTTGVPTDTQYF.

The gene calls are TRBV6-6 and TRBJ2-2, with D uncertain. In germline, CDR1 is MNHNY, CDR2 SVGAGI (reference sequence). The CDR3 is 13 amino acids. Trimming took off 2 bases at V and 3 bases at J, with 4 bases between the two ends. CDR3 nucleotides: TGTGCCAGCAGTTACAGACACACCGGGGAGCTGTTTTTT. Translated, it gives CASSYRHTGELFF.

The J gene is TRBJ1-4, the V gene TRBV4-1, with D possibly matching TRBD1 (6 bases). CDR1 MGHRA and CDR2 YSYEKL come from the germline V gene. The CDR3 extends over 15 amino acids. Trimming took 0 bases from V and 6 from J, leaving 11 bases between them. The CDR3 reads CASSQEGTPYEKLFF. Here the CDR3 DNA reads TGCGCCAGCAGCCAAGAAGGGACACCTTATGAAAAACTGTTTTTT.

V usage is TRBV25-1 and J usage is TRBJ2-3, with a possible D match to TRBD2 (5 bases). This CDR3 region has 14 residues. The germline V and J ends were trimmed by 0 bases and 6 bases, with 10 bases remaining between them. Germline loops: CDR1 MGHDK, CDR2 SYGVNS. The CDR3 sequence: CASSEYGRGDTQYF. CDR3 coding DNA: TGTGCCAGCAGTGAATACGGACGAGGGGATACGCAGTATTTT.

This clone turned up a few times. This sequence joins TRBV6-5 and TRBJ2-7; 7 nucleotides line up with TRBD1. The CDR3 has 14 amino acids. V lost 6 bases, J lost 4 bases, and 9 bases stayed unmatched. CDR1 and CDR2 (germline): MNHEY, SVGAGI. The CDR3 DNA reads TGTGCCAGCAGAGGCCTTGGACAGGCTTACGAGCAGTACTTC. Translation: CASRGLGQAYEQYF.

This clone has only one observation. The chain employs TRBV6-5 and TRBJ1-6; possibly TRBD1 for D (5 bases). Looked up from germline, CDR1 is MNHEY and CDR2 is SVGAGI. Trimming took off 0 bases at V and 14 bases at J, with 14 bases between the two ends. This CDR3 has 14 residues. In DNA form, the CDR3 reads TGTGCCAGCAGTTACTCGAGTTCAGGGTTAGCCCTCCACTTT. As protein: CASSYSSSGLALHF.

This chain joins TRBV2 and TRBJ2-1; D unresolved. Germline lookup yields CDR1 SNHLY and CDR2 FYNNEI. The CDR3 covers 9 residues. V dropped 3 bases and J dropped 12 bases, with 3 bases sitting between them. Here the CDR3 DNA reads TGTGCCAGCAGTGAGGCGCAGTTCTTC. Protein product: CASSEAQFF.

The V call is TRBV3-1 (or the pseudogene TRBV3-2), the J call TRBJ1-1; 8 nucleotides line up with TRBD1. Looked up from germline, CDR1 is LGHDT and CDR2 is YNNKEL (reference sequence). V was clipped by 2 bases and J by 2 bases; unmatched bases: 4. This CDR3 spans 15 amino acids. CDR3 sequence: CASSQFAGGNTEAFF. The CDR3 region has the DNA TGTGCCAGCAGCCAATTCGCAGGGGGCAACACTGAAGCTTTCTTT.

The chain couples TRBV4-1 to TRBJ1-4, with D maybe TRBD1 (6 bases). There are 14 residues in the CDR3. Trimming stripped 2 bases from V and 3 bases from J, with 7 bases between. CDR1 and CDR2 from the germline V gene are MGHRA and YSYEKL. CDR3 sequence (DNA): TGCGCCAGCAGCCAACAGGGGTCTAATGAAAAACTGTTTTTT. This gives the protein CASSQQGSNEKLFF.

The chain recombines TRBV7-3 with TRBJ2-5; a weak D match, TRBD1 (5 bases). The V gene lost 6 bases and the J gene lost 3 bases, with 11 bases spanning the gap. The CDR3 runs to 13 residues. Germline CDR1 reads SGHTA; CDR2 reads FQGTGA. CDR3 coding DNA: TGTGCCAGCAGTCAGGGAAGGGAAGAGACCCAGTACTTC. Amino acids: CASSQGREETQYF.

The chain recombines TRBV4-2 with TRBJ2-1; 8 positions agree with TRBD2. The CDR3 runs to 17 residues. CDR1 and CDR2 (germline): LGHNA, YNFKEQ. V shed 4 bases and J 0 bases; nucleotides not matched to a gene: 8. CDR3 residues: CASSRTLAGVSYNEQFF. DNA of the CDR3: TGTGCCAGCAGCCGTACCCTAGCGGGCGTCTCCTACAATGAGCAGTTCTTC.

V usage is TRBV9 and J usage is TRBJ1-4, with D possibly TRBD1 on 6 matching bases. Looked up from germline, CDR1 is SGDLS and CDR2 is YYNGEE. There are 15 residues in the CDR3. V was trimmed by 0 bases and J by 5 bases, leaving 11 bases between them. CDR3 coding DNA: TGTGCCAGCAGCGTAGGGGGGGCGGACAATGAAAAACTGTTTTTT. Amino acid sequence: CASSVGGADNEKLFF.

The V gene is TRBV27, the J gene TRBJ2-1, with D possibly being TRBD2 (5 bases). With 5 bases removed from V and 0 bases from J, the gap between germline ends came to 14 bases. Germline V gives CDR1 MNHEY, CDR2 SMNVEV (reference sequence). This CDR3 has 16 residues. For the CDR3, the DNA is TGTGCCAGCAGTCTGATAGCGAGAAGCTCCTACAATGAGCAGTTCTTC. Amino acid sequence: CASSLIARSSYNEQFF.

The rearrangement links TRBV7-9 to TRBJ1-3; 8 nucleotides match TRBD1. The V and J ends lost 6 bases and 4 bases, in that order; junction bases with no gene match: 5. Looked up from germline, CDR1 is SEHNR and CDR2 is FQNEAQ (reference sequence). The CDR3 sequence is 14 residues long. The CDR3, as DNA: TGTGCCAGCAGGGCGGGACAGGCAGGAAACACCATATATTTT. Protein product: CASRAGQAGNTIYF.

The J gene is TRBJ2-7, the V gene TRBV19, with D tentatively TRBD2 (7 bases). V was shortened by 4 bases and J by 2 bases, with 15 bases between the two germline ends. Looked up from germline, CDR1 is LNHDA and CDR2 is SQIVND (reference sequence). This CDR3 spans 15 amino acids. The CDR3, as DNA: TGTGCCAGTAGTACCTTAGGGGGGGCACCCTACGAGCAGTACTTC. Its protein product is CASSTLGGAPYEQYF. Full variable domain (outside the CDR3, taken from reference TRBV19 and TRBJ2-7): DGGITQSPKYLFRKEGQNVTLSCEQNLNHDAMYWYRQDPGQGLRLIYYSQIVNDFQKGDIAEGYSVSREKKESFPLTVTSAQKNPTAFYLCASSTLGGAPYEQYFGPGTRLTVT.

The chain employs TRBV19 and TRBJ1-5; no definite D call. The CDR3 consists of 18 residues. Trimming took off 3 bases at V and 0 bases at J, with 18 bases between the two ends. Germline V gene lookup returns CDR1 LNHDA and CDR2 SQIVND (reference sequence). For the CDR3, the DNA is TGTGCCAGTAGTATTCGGCCGGCGTCCGTGGTTAGCAATCAGCCCCAGCATTTT. Its protein product is CASSIRPASVVSNQPQHF. Complete variable domain (other parts from reference TRBV19 and TRBJ1-5): DGGITQSPKYLFRKEGQNVTLSCEQNLNHDAMYWYRQDPGQGLRLIYYSQIVNDFQKGDIAEGYSVSREKKESFPLTVTSAQKNPTAFYLCASSIRPASVVSNQPQHFGDGTRLSIL.

The chain joins TRBV2 to TRBJ1-5; no clear D gene. The germline V gene encodes CDR1 SNHLY and CDR2 FYNNEI. The CDR3 has 14 residues. The V and J ends lost 1 base and 4 bases respectively, with 8 bases between them. In DNA form, the CDR3 reads TGTGCCAGCAGTGAAGGTGGCTGGAATCAGCCCCAGCATTTT. It specifies CASSEGGWNQPQHF.

The chain joins TRBV5-5 to TRBJ2-2; D might be TRBD2 (5 bases). The CDR3 contains 17 residues. Trimming pared 1 base from V and 0 bases from J, leaving 13 bases between. CDR1 and CDR2 from the germline V gene are SGHKS and YYEKEE (reference sequence). CDR3 DNA: TGTGCCAGCAGCTTGCGTTTCACGGGATCGAACACCGGGGAGCTGTTTTTT. Residues: CASSLRFTGSNTGELFF.

This chain uses TRBV7-2 with TRBJ2-7; 7 bases match TRBD1. V lost 0 bases, J lost 6 bases, and 2 bases stayed unmatched. This CDR3 comprises 13 residues. Germline CDR1 SGHTA, CDR2 FQGNSA. The CDR3 loop is CASSLATGFEQYF. CDR3 nucleotide sequence: TGTGCCAGCAGCTTAGCGACAGGGTTCGAGCAGTACTTC.